This TCR beta chain was identified during a study of blood T cell repertoires in COVID-19. As handled by the study authors: Cell counts per sample came from amplifying reference gene primers. The protocol was immunoSEQ multiplex PCR, while the TCRdb copy is restricted to in-frame clones and leaves out a portion. Clone size and V and J calls were adopted from that table, with D and trimming inferred from the DNA. Among some 94,000 clones listed, 85% to 90% were seen once. The germline V and J ends were trimmed by 7 bases and 5 bases, with 12 bases remaining between them. The CDR3 runs 13 residues. Germline V lookup: CDR1 SNHLY, CDR2 FYNNEI.

This receptor was obtained from a human donor in a cohort sampled during active COVID-19. The rearrangement links TRBV2 to TRBJ2-1; no definite D call. Sequencing was performed on peripheral blood. The CDR3 DNA sequence: TGTGCCAGCAATGAGACACCGAACAATGAGCAGTTCTTC. This translates into CASNETPNNEQFF.